This T cell receptor beta chain came from a study of OX40 agonist ivuxolimab in advanced cancers. Study background: Allowance was made for prior anti-PD-1, anti-PD-L1 or anti-CTLA-4 therapy, and about 44% had some.

About this clone: Its antigen is not known.

Notes on the study in general: Part of the nonresponder group also had normalized T-cell clonal expansion that was low. At 0.1 to 3.0 mg/kg, clonal expansion of CD4+ and CD8+ blood T cells had occurred by week 6.

Patients had blood sampled at baseline and again on cycle 4 day 1 and cycle 7 day 1. Generated by immunoSEQ multiplex PCR, the TCRdb table keeps only in-frame clones and is missing some. Seen here are about 61,000 clones, more than 85% observed once, and the top ten hold roughly 1.1%. Material: CD4+ or CD8+ T cells sorted from blood, obtained in a trial of the OX40 agonist ivuxolimab. The receptor's source is an adult with an advanced solid tumor such as melanoma, head and neck, liver or kidney cancer.

For the CDR3, the DNA is TGTGCCAGCAGTTTCTTCGGCTTAGCGGGGGCCACCGGGGAGCTGTTTTTT. Amino acid sequence: CASSFFGLAGATGELFF. The genes are TRBV27 and TRBJ2-2, with 9 bases matching TRBD2. V was clipped by 3 bases and J by 4 bases; unmatched bases: 9. CDR3 size: 17 residues. Germline V lookup: CDR1 MNHEY, CDR2 SMNVEV (reference sequence).